This T cell receptor (beta chain) is drawn from a study of T cell changes during pregnancy in multiple sclerosis. CDR1 and CDR2 (germline): ENHRY, SYGVKD. The CDR3 contains 17 residues. J was trimmed by 3 bases and V by 2 bases; bases with no gene match: 10. Clones were read by immunoSEQ multiplex PCR, and TCRdb kept only the in-frame ones, dropping some. The table lists around 110,000 clones, about 90% of them singletons. Sequences were derived from peripheral blood, sampled in the third trimester of pregnancy. The V and J genes are TRBV10-3 and TRBJ2-7, with 10 bases fitting TRBD1. The sequence derives from a female donor in good health, enrolled as a control in a pregnancy study. The chain's CDR3 is CAISERQGAQTLYEQYF. The CDR3 DNA is TGTGCCATCAGTGAGCGACAGGGGGCGCAGACTCTCTACGAGCAGTACTTC.